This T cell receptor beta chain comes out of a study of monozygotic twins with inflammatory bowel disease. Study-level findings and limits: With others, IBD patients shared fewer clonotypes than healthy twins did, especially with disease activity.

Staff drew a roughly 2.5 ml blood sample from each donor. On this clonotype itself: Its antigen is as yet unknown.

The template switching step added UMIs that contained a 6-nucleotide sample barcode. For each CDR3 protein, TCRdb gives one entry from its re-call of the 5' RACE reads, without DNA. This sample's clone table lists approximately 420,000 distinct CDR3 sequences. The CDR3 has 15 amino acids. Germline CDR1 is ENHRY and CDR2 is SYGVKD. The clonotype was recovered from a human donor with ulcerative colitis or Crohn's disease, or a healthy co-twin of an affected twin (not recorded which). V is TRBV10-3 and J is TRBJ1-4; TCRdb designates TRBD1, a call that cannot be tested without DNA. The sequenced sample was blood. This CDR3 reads CAISAHGTGEEKLFF.